These 24 T cell receptor beta chains originate from one sample sequenced in a study of regulatory T cells in long-lasting Graves disease. HTBI primers from iRepertoire and Arm-PCR of CDR3 regions yielded the TCR beta libraries. One entry per CDR3 protein results from TCRdb running MiXCR on the multiplex PCR reads. Here the sample spans over 450,000 distinct CDR3 sequences, about 12% being singletons. Specified time point: newly diagnosed GD, antithyroid drugs for less than 3 months. Extracted RNA from PBMCs served as the source of the TCR library. These data were likewise used in another study, on T cells in Graves' hyperthyroidism and ophthalmopathy.

Sequenced here: peripheral blood mononuclear cells (PBMCs), sampled at new diagnosis, from a patient treated with antithyroid drugs. The source of these receptors is a woman under 40 with Graves disease.

On this clonotype: A far larger clone is one base from this, pointing to a likely read error. CDR3 protein: CASSRQGLTYVQYF. The CDR3 DNA is TGTGCCAGCAGCCGACAGGGCCTTACCTACGTGCAGTACTTC. V is TRBV2 and J is TRBJ2-7; 7 bases map to TRBD1. Germline V lookup: CDR1 SNHLY, CDR2 FYNNEI. The CDR3 sequence is 14 residues long.

This clonotype was counted at least ten times. The chain is built from TRBV6-1 and TRBJ1-5; D is ambiguous. CDR1 is MNHNS, CDR2 SASEGT, per germline. V dropped 6 bases and J dropped 1 base, with 16 bases sitting between them. The CDR3 sequence is 16 residues long. The DNA for the CDR3 is TGTGCCAGCAGAAACGGGGTATGGGCCAGCAATCAGCCCCAGCATTTT. This translates into CASRNGVWASNQPQHF.

The chain uses TRBV6-4 and TRBJ1-6; D possibly corresponds to TRBD1 (5 bases). The CDR3 is made up of 14 amino acids. Germline CDR1 and CDR2: MRHNA and SNTAGT. The ends were cut back, 3 bases at V and 10 bases at J, with 13 bases in the middle. The CDR3 DNA follows: TGTGCCAGCAGTGAATTTGCAGGGTACTCACCCCTCCACTTT. Translation gives CASSEFAGYSPLHF.

Many counts were recorded for this clonotype. V usage is TRBV28 and J usage is TRBJ1-2; D call uncertain. Deletions cut 4 bases from V and 4 bases from J, with 19 bases between. The CDR3 runs 16 residues. CDR1 and CDR2 from the germline V gene are MDHEN and SYDVKM. CDR3 sequence: CASSSSSRLLAYGYTF. CDR3 in DNA: TGTGCCAGCAGTTCTTCCTCCCGGCTTCTCGCCTATGGCTACACCTTC.

This clonotype was observed a handful of times. V usage is TRBV6-1 and J usage is TRBJ2-7, with 12 bases aligning to TRBD1. The DNA matches TRBJ2-5 better at its end, which makes the J call doubtful. CDR3 length equals 15 residues. Germline CDR1 MNHNS, CDR2 SASEGT. The DNA of the CDR3 is TGTGCCAGCAGGGGGGACAGGGGGCATCGTGAGACCCAGTACTTC. The encoded protein is CASRGDRGHRETQYF.

This clonotype has just a few counts. This chain uses TRBV28 with TRBJ1-5; weak D call: TRBD1 (5 bases). Germline V lookup: CDR1 MDHEN, CDR2 SYDVKM. V was clipped by 3 bases and J by 4 bases, with 13 bases between them. CDR3 length equals 15 residues. This CDR3 is CASSFQRDRNQPQHF. The CDR3, as DNA: TGTGCCAGCAGTTTCCAACGGGACCGTAATCAGCCCCAGCATTTT.

This clonotype appeared many times. V and J are TRBV28 and TRBJ2-5, with a weak D call TRBD2 (5 bases). The V gene lost 3 bases and the J gene lost 7 bases, with 12 bases spanning the gap. There are 13 residues in the CDR3. Germline V gene lookup returns CDR1 MDHEN and CDR2 SYDVKM. CDR3 nucleotides: TGTGCCAGCAGTTTGTCTGAGGGAGCGACCCAGTACTTC. This codes for CASSLSEGATQYF. The full variable domain, with the rest looked up from reference TRBV28 and TRBJ2-5, is DVKVTQSSRYLVKRTGEKVFLECVQDMDHENMFWYRQDPGLGLRLIYFSYDVKMKEKGDIPEGYSVSREKKERFSLILESASTNQTSMYLCASSLSEGATQYFGPGTRLLVL.

This clonotype was observed at least ten times. The V call is TRBV7-6, the J call TRBJ2-5, with unresolved D. The germline gives CDR1 SGHVS, CDR2 FNYEAQ. The CDR3 runs to 17 residues. Between the trimmed V and J ends, which lost 1 base and 2 bases, there was a span of 17 bases. The DNA of the CDR3 is TGTGCCAGCAGCTTAGTACTGCCGCCGGCTTTACAAGAGACCCAGTACTTC. Translating gives CASSLVLPPALQETQYF.

V and J are TRBV2 and TRBJ1-3; no reliable D call. CDR1 is SNHLY, CDR2 FYNNEI, per germline. The CDR3 runs 15 residues. Trimming stripped 6 bases from V and 4 bases from J, with 16 bases between. CDR3 protein: CASRSGLATGNTIYF. The CDR3 nucleotides are TGTGCCAGCAGGTCAGGACTTGCGACCGGAAACACCATATATTTT. Looking up the rest from reference TRBV2 and TRBJ1-3 gives the full variable domain: EPEVTQTPSHQVTQMGQEVILRCVPISNHLYFYWYRQILGQKVEFLVSFYNNEISEKSEIFDDQFSVERPDGSNFTLKIRSTKLEDSAMYFCASRSGLATGNTIYFGEGSWLTVV.

This clonotype was counted at least ten times. The chain links TRBV4-3 to TRBJ2-5; D tentatively fits TRBD1 or TRBD2 (5 bases each). Trimming pared 2 bases from V and 5 bases from J, leaving 15 bases between. This CDR3 spans 15 amino acids. Germline CDR1 LGHNA, CDR2 YSLEER. CDR3 coding DNA: TGCGCCAGCAGCCAATCGGCCGCTGGGGGTGAGACCCAGTACTTC. Translating gives CASSQSAAGGETQYF.

This clonotype showed up many times. The chain combines TRBV14 with TRBJ2-5; D unclear. Trimming took 6 bases from V and 0 from J, leaving 8 bases between them. Germline V gene sequence: CDR1 SGHDN, CDR2 FVKESK. The CDR3 sequence is 13 residues long. CDR3 loop: CASSRLNQETQYF. The CDR3 region has the DNA TGTGCCAGCAGTCGACTTAACCAAGAGACCCAGTACTTC.

This chain uses TRBV7-9 with TRBJ1-6; 7 bases fit TRBD1. The CDR3 consists of 14 residues. V trimming: 1 base; J trimming: 8 bases; junction bases outside the gene matches: 2. The germline CDR1 and CDR2 sequences are SEHNR and FQNEAQ (reference sequence). The CDR3 DNA sequence: TGTGCCAGCAGCTTAGGGGACAGCTATTCACCCCTCCACTTT. This gives the protein CASSLGDSYSPLHF.

The table lists this clonotype with many counts. The gene calls are TRBV29-1 and TRBJ1-2, with D perhaps TRBD1 (6 bases). V lost 3 bases, J lost 0 bases, and 17 bases lay in between. Germline V gene data show CDR1 as SQVTM and CDR2 as ANQGSEA. The CDR3 runs to 16 residues. CDR3 DNA: TGCAGCGTTGAGGGGGCGAAGGGGAAAACTAACTATGGCTACACCTTC. Translation: CSVEGAKGKTNYGYTF.

This clonotype was counted at least ten times. The chain has TRBV7-3 and TRBJ2-2; 9 bases map to TRBD2. The CDR3 runs to 17 residues. The V gene's germline CDR1 is SGHTA and CDR2 FQGTGA. V lost 2 bases to trimming and J lost 5 bases; unmatched junction nucleotides: 9. CDR3 sequence (DNA): TGTGCCAGCAGCTTATACCCCCTGGCGGGAGGGACCGGGGAGCTGTTTTTT. This codes for CASSLYPLAGGTGELFF.

There are many counts of this clonotype. The chain combines TRBV5-1 with TRBJ2-1; D might be TRBD2 (5 bases). Trimming left V 0 bases short and J 6 bases short, with 10 bases between. Germline CDR1 and CDR2: SGHRS and YFSETQ. The CDR3 runs to 14 residues. The CDR3 protein is CASSLVAGSNEQFF. CDR3 nucleotide sequence: TGCGCCAGCAGCTTGGTTGCGGGCAGCAATGAGCAGTTCTTC.

The J gene is TRBJ2-7, the V gene TRBV15; 8 positions match TRBD1. The CDR3 has 14 amino acids. The trim removed 3 bases at V and 4 bases at J, leaving 5 bases unmatched. Per the germline V gene, CDR1 is LNHNV and CDR2 is YYDKDF (reference sequence). In nucleotides, the CDR3 is TGTGCCACCAGCAGGTGGACAGGGAGGTACGAGCAGTACTTC. Translated, it gives CATSRWTGRYEQYF.

In its sample, this clonotype was seen many times. The chain recombines TRBV7-2 with TRBJ2-7, with D possibly being TRBD1 (5 bases). V gave up 5 bases and J gave up 0 bases, with 11 bases separating them. Germline V gives CDR1 SGHTA, CDR2 FQGNSA. The CDR3 is made up of 14 amino acids. For the CDR3, the DNA is TGTGCCAGCAGCCTACGACAGACCTCCTACGAGCAGTACTTC. It translates to CASSLRQTSYEQYF.

This clonotype was found many times. V is TRBV7-9 and J is TRBJ1-3; D gene unclear. With 0 bases removed from V and 0 bases from J, the gap between germline ends came to 12 bases. Germline assignment: CDR1 SEHNR and CDR2 FQNEAQ (reference sequence). The CDR3 length is 17 residues. The CDR3 sequence: CASSLADGSTSGNTIYF. The CDR3 DNA follows: TGTGCCAGCAGCTTAGCAGACGGGTCAACCTCTGGAAACACCATATATTTT.

This clonotype came up many times. CDR3 sequence (DNA): TGTGCCAGCAGCTTAGGGACCGGGTGGAACACTGAAGCTTTCTTT. This gives the protein CASSLGTGWNTEAFF. The chain is built from TRBV7-2 and TRBJ1-1; D remains ambiguous. This CDR3 is 15 amino acids long. Trimming pared 1 base from V and 1 base from J, leaving 10 bases between. Germline values: CDR1 SGHTA, CDR2 FQGNSA. The full variable domain, completed using reference TRBV7-2 and TRBJ1-1, is GAGVSQSPSNKVTEKGKDVELRCDPISGHTALYWYRQSLGQGLEFLIYFQGNSAPDKSGLPSDRFSAERTGGSVSTLTIQRTQQEDSAVYLCASSLGTGWNTEAFFGQGTRLTVV.

The rearrangement joins TRBV14 to TRBJ2-1, with D perhaps TRBD2 (5 bases). The CDR3 length is 15 residues. Germline CDR1 and CDR2: SGHDN and FVKESK. V was trimmed by 0 bases and J by 10 bases, leaving 16 bases between them. CDR3 in amino acids: CASSQDLGSTGEQFF. CDR3 sequence (DNA): TGTGCCAGCAGCCAAGATCTTGGGTCTACGGGGGAGCAGTTCTTC.

This clonotype was detected ten times or more. The chain couples TRBV7-9 to TRBJ2-3; tentative D call: TRBD2 (6 bases). This CDR3 has 13 residues. The V end lost 0 bases, the J end lost 5 bases, and 6 bases lay between the germline ends. In germline, CDR1 is SEHNR, CDR2 FQNEAQ (reference sequence). The CDR3 here is CASSLAREDTQYF. The CDR3 DNA follows: TGTGCCAGCAGCTTAGCGCGGGAAGATACGCAGTATTTT.

Ten or more counts support this clonotype. The chain couples TRBV2 to TRBJ1-5; no reliable D call. The CDR3 is 13 amino acids. V lost 3 bases and J 4 bases, leaving 7 bases between the germline ends. Germline CDR1 and CDR2: SNHLY and FYNNEI. The CDR3 sequence: CASSDSSNQPQHF. In nucleotides, the CDR3 is TGTGCCAGCAGTGACAGTTCTAATCAGCCCCAGCATTTT.

This clonotype was seen repeatedly, ten times or more. V gene TRBV11-2 combines with J gene TRBJ1-3, with D perhaps TRBD1 (5 bases). The CDR3 contains 13 residues. Germline CDR1 and CDR2: SGHAT and FQNNGV. V shed 1 base and J shed 7 bases, with 8 bases lying between them. The CDR3 DNA reads TGTGCCAGCAGCTTAGCGGGGGGTAACACCATATATTTT. This gives the protein CASSLAGGNTIYF.

This clonotype was observed at least ten times. V is TRBV19 and J is TRBJ2-2; D unresolved. The CDR3 contains 16 residues. Between the trimmed V and J ends, which lost 7 bases and 5 bases, there was a span of 20 bases. The germline V gene has CDR1 LNHDA and CDR2 SQIVND (reference sequence). Here the CDR3 reads CASNWVKDTWTGELFF. The CDR3 region has the DNA TGTGCCAGTAATTGGGTTAAAGACACATGGACCGGGGAGCTGTTTTTT.